The 17 T cell receptor beta chains listed next were all sequenced from one sample in a study of chemoradiotherapy in HPV16-positive cancers. The assay was immunoSEQ multiplex PCR, and TCRdb's table has in-frame clones only and misses some. In the table there are about 12,000 clones, roughly nine tenths of which are singletons. Sequenced material: blood, taken from a patient who underwent chemoradiotherapy. The receptors here all came from a human donor with HPV-associated anogenital cancer.

There are a few counts of this clone. The V call is TRBV4-3, the J call TRBJ1-5; D is ambiguous. Germline V gene lookup returns CDR1 LGHNA and CDR2 YSLEER. The CDR3 length is 13 residues. The V and J ends lost 0 bases and 6 bases respectively, with 6 bases between them. CDR3 loop: CASSQDSSQPQHF. As DNA, the CDR3 is TGCGCCAGCAGCCAAGATTCTAGTCAGCCCCAGCATTTT.

V and J are TRBV5-1 and TRBJ1-1; D perhaps matches TRBD1 (5 bases). Germline V lookup: CDR1 SGHRS, CDR2 YFSETQ. The CDR3 is made up of 13 amino acids. V lost 3 bases, J lost 2 bases, and 8 bases lay in between. Here the CDR3 reads CASSWGGNTEAFF. The CDR3 bases are TGCGCCAGCAGCTGGGGGGGAAACACTGAAGCTTTCTTT.

The chain is built from TRBV7-3 and TRBJ2-7; D might be TRBD1 (6 bases). The ends were cut back, 1 base at V and 4 bases at J, with 14 bases in the middle. The CDR3 spans 15 residues. Germline loops: CDR1 SGHTA, CDR2 FQGTGA. CDR3 nucleotide sequence: TGTGCCAGCAGCTTAATCGCAGGGGTGGGTTACGAGCAGTACTTC. It specifies CASSLIAGVGYEQYF.

The chain recombines TRBV6-1 with TRBJ2-1, with D possibly being TRBD1 (5 bases). CDR1 is MNHNS, CDR2 SASEGT, per germline. The V gene lost 3 bases and the J gene lost 5 bases, with 5 bases spanning the gap. The CDR3 length is 12 residues. The CDR3 DNA reads TGTGCCAGCAGTGACAGGGACAATGAGCAGTTCTTC. This codes for CASSDRDNEQFF.

The rearrangement joins TRBV29-1 to TRBJ2-7; D ambiguous. The CDR3 sequence is 12 residues long. The V and J ends lost 4 bases and 0 bases respectively, with 7 bases between them. The germline V gene encodes CDR1 SQVTM and CDR2 ANQGSEA. The CDR3: CSVVMSSYEQYF. The CDR3 DNA reads as TGCAGCGTTGTAATGAGCTCCTACGAGCAGTACTTC.

The V call is TRBV18, the J call TRBJ1-4, with D perhaps TRBD1 (6 bases). The CDR3 covers 18 residues. The V gene's germline CDR1 is KGHSH and CDR2 LQKENI. Trimming took 3 bases from V and 3 from J, leaving 20 bases between them. The CDR3 sequence: CASSPRSTGSGANEKLFF. CDR3 DNA: TGTGCCAGCTCACCTCGTTCCACAGGGTCTGGGGCTAATGAAAAACTGTTTTTT. Using reference TRBV18 and TRBJ1-4 for the parts outside the CDR3, the full variable domain is NAGVMQNPRHLVRRRGQEARLRCSPMKGHSHVYWYRQLPEEGLKFMVYLQKENIIDESGMPKERFSAEFPKEGPSILRIQQVVRGDSAAYFCASSPRSTGSGANEKLFFGSGTQLSVL.

This sequence joins TRBV11-2 and TRBJ2-7; D might be TRBD2 (7 bases). This CDR3 region has 14 residues. The V end lost 1 base, the J end lost 6 bases, and 13 bases lay between the germline ends. Germline V gives CDR1 SGHAT, CDR2 FQNNGV. Written as DNA, the CDR3 is TGTGCCAGCAGCTTAGCGGGGGGCCGAACCGAGCAGTACTTC. Translation: CASSLAGGRTEQYF.

This chain links TRBV9 with TRBJ2-2, with D possibly TRBD1 on 5 matching bases. The CDR3 contains 14 residues. The germline gives CDR1 SGDLS, CDR2 YYNGEE. Trimming removed 0 bases from V and 8 bases from J, with 11 bases in between. CDR3 DNA: TGTGCCAGCAGCGTAGATAATGGGGCAGGGGAGCTGTTTTTT. Protein product: CASSVDNGAGELFF. The complete variable domain, with remaining parts taken from reference TRBV9 and TRBJ2-2, reads DSGVTQTPKHLITATGQRVTLRCSPRSGDLSVYWYQQSLDQGLQFLIQYYNGEERAKGNILERFSAQQFPDLHSELNLSSLELGDSALYFCASSVDNGAGELFFGEGSRLTVL.

The V call is TRBV4-1, the J call TRBJ1-2, with D possibly TRBD1 on 5 matching bases. Trimming removed 1 base at V and 8 bases at J, with 14 bases between. Germline CDR1 MGHRA, CDR2 YSYEKL. The CDR3 runs 14 residues. CDR3 in DNA: TGCGCCAGCAGCCAAGTCGGTCAGGGTTGGGGCTACACCTTC. Translation gives CASSQVGQGWGYTF.

This chain uses TRBV7-8 with TRBJ1-1; the D is unclear. The germline gives CDR1 SGHVS, CDR2 FQNEAQ. CDR3 length: 14 amino acids. The V end was cut by 5 bases, the J end by 7 bases, with 17 bases between. In DNA form, the CDR3 reads TGTGCCAGCAGCAACCGACACTCCGGGGATGAAGCTTTCTTT. Translating it yields CASSNRHSGDEAFF. Variable domain in full (rest from reference TRBV7-8 and TRBJ1-1): GAGVSQSPRYKVAKRGQDVALRCDPISGHVSLFWYQQALGQGPEFLTYFQNEAQLDKSGLPSDRFFAERPEGSVSTLKIQRTQQEDSAVYLCASSNRHSGDEAFFGQGTRLTVV.

This clone was picked up one time. The chain links TRBV27 to TRBJ2-5, with D tentatively TRBD1 (6 bases). The V end was cut by 2 bases, the J end by 3 bases, with 10 bases between. Germline lookup yields CDR1 MNHEY and CDR2 SMNVEV (reference sequence). The CDR3 length is 14 residues. The CDR3: CASSLDSGEETQYF. CDR3 bases: TGTGCCAGCAGTTTAGATTCAGGGGAAGAGACCCAGTACTTC.

The V call is TRBV6-1, the J call TRBJ1-6; 9 bases are a match to TRBD1. This CDR3 is built from 16 residues. Trimming took 4 bases from V and 10 from J; bases not matched to a gene: 11. In germline, CDR1 is MNHNS, CDR2 SASEGT. This CDR3 is CASSAPDRGRISPLHF. CDR3 nucleotides: TGTGCCAGCAGTGCCCCGGACAGGGGTCGGATATCACCCCTCCACTTT.

This chain joins TRBV7-6 and TRBJ2-3; D uncertain. Germline CDR1 SGHVS, CDR2 FNYEAQ. The CDR3 contains 13 residues. V was trimmed by 5 bases and J by 2 bases, leaving 8 bases between them. For the CDR3, the DNA is TGTGCCAGCAGCCCTCAGGCCACAGATACGCAGTATTTT. The encoded protein is CASSPQATDTQYF.

This CDR3 is CASSSGLAGSSYNEQFF. In DNA, the CDR3 is TGTGCCAGCAGCTCGGGACTAGCGGGGAGCTCCTACAATGAGCAGTTCTTC. The V and J genes are TRBV7-2 and TRBJ2-1, with 13 bases that match TRBD2. Germline trimming cut 4 bases from V and 0 bases from J; bases unmatched to any gene: 3. The CDR3 has 17 amino acids. The germline CDR1 and CDR2 sequences are SGHTA and FQGNSA. Together with reference TRBV7-2 and TRBJ2-1, the CDR3 gives the full variable domain: GAGVSQSPSNKVTEKGKDVELRCDPISGHTALYWYRQSLGQGLEFLIYFQGNSAPDKSGLPSDRFSAERTGGSVSTLTIQRTQQEDSAVYLCASSSGLAGSSYNEQFFGPGTRLTVL.

The chain employs TRBV4-3 and TRBJ2-7; maybe TRBD1 (5 bases). The CDR3 spans 13 residues. Trimming removed 5 bases at V and 3 bases at J, with 11 bases between. Germline CDR1 reads LGHNA; CDR2 reads YSLEER. CDR3 sequence reads: CASSSFQGYEQYF. CDR3 nucleotide sequence: TGCGCCAGCAGCTCATTTCAGGGCTACGAGCAGTACTTC.

This clone was observed a few times. This chain connects TRBV5-6 to TRBJ2-3; D remains unclear. The CDR3 covers 15 residues. Germline V gene data show CDR1 as SGHDT and CDR2 as YYEEEE. Trimming took 5 bases from V and 1 from J, leaving 14 bases between them. In DNA, the CDR3 is TGTGCCAGCAGGTCGCGCGGAGTCGGCACAGATACGCAGTATTTT. Translated, it gives CASRSRGVGTDTQYF.

The chain has TRBV5-8 and TRBJ1-6; D gene uncertain. The V and J ends lost 4 bases and 6 bases respectively, with 11 bases between them. Germline CDR1 is SGHTS and CDR2 is YDEGEE. This CDR3 has 14 amino acids. The CDR3: CASSTWTANSPLHF. CDR3 bases: TGTGCCAGCAGCACCTGGACGGCTAATTCACCCCTCCACTTT.